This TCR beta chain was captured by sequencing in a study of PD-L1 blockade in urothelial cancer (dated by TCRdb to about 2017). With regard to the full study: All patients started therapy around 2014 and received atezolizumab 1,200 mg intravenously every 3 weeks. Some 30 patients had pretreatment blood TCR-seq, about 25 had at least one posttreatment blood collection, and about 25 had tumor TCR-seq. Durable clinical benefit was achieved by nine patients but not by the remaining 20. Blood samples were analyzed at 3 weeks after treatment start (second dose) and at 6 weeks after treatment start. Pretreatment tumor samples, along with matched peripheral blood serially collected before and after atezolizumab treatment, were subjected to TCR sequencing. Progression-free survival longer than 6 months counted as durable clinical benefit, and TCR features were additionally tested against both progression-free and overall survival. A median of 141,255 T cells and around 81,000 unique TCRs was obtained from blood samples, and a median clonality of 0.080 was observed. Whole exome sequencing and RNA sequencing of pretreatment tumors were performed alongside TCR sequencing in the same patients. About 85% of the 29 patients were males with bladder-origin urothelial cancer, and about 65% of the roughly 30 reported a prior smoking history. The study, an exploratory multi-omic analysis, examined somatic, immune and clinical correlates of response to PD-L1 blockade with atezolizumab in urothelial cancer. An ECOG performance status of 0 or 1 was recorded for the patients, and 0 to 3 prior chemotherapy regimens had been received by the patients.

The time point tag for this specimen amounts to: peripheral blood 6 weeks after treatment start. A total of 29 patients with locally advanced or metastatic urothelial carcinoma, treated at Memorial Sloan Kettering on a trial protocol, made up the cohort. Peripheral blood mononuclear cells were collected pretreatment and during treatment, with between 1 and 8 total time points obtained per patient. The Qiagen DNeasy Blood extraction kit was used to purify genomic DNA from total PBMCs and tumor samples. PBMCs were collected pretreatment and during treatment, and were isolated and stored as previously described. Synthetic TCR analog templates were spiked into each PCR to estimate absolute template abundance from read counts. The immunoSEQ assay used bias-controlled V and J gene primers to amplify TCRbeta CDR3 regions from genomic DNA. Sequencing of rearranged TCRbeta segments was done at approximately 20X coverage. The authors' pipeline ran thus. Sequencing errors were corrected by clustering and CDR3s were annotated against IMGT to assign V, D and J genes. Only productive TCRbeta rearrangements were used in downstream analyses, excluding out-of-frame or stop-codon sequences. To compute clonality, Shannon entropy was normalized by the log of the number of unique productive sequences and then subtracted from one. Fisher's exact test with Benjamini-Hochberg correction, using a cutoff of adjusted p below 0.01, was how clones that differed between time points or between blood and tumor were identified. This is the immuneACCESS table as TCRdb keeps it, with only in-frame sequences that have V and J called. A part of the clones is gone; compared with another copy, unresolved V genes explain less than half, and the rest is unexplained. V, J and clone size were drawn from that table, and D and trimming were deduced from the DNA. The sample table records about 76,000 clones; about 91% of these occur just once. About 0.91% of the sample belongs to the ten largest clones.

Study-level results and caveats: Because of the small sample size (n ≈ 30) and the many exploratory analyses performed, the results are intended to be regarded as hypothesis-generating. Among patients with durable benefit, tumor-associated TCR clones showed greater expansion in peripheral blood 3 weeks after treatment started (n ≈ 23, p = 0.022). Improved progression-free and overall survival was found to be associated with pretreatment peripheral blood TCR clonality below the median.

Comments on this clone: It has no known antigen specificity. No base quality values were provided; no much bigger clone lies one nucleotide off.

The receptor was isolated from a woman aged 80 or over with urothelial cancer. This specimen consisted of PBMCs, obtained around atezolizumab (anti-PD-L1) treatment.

This receptor carries the CDR3 CASSIGTSGRGETQYF. Read as DNA, the sequence is TGTGCCAGTAGTATCGGGACTAGCGGGAGAGGAGAGACCCAGTACTTC. This chain joins TRBV19 to TRBJ2-5, with 14 central nucleotides matching TRBD2. CDR1 and CDR2 (LNHDA, SQIVND) derive from the germline V gene (reference sequence). The CDR3 numbers 16 residues from cysteine through phenylalanine. The DNA shown is the 48-base CDR3, in frame from base 1. Trimmed from V: 3 bases; trimmed from J: 4 bases; junction bases lacking a gene match: 4.